This TCR beta chain was sequenced in a study of blood T cells in healthy people across ages. A J-beta primer mix and a sample-barcoded 5' primer were used in a second PCR of roughly 6 to 12 cycles. MiXCR, run by TCRdb on the 5' RACE reads, gives a single entry per CDR3 protein. Of about 1.7 million distinct CDR3 sequences in the sample, under 30% were seen once. This CDR3 spans 16 amino acids. The V end lost 6 bases, the J end lost 4 bases, and 21 bases lay between the germline ends. Germline CDR1 PRHDT, CDR2 FYEKMQ (reference sequence). This chain connects TRBV13 to TRBJ1-2, with a weak D call TRBD1 (5 bases). The sample taken for sequencing was blood. The source is a woman in her thirties in good health. The CDR3 spells CASSPPSSGGFYGYTF. CDR3 nucleotide sequence: TGTGCCAGCAGTCCACCATCCTCCGGGGGTTTCTATGGCTACACCTTC.